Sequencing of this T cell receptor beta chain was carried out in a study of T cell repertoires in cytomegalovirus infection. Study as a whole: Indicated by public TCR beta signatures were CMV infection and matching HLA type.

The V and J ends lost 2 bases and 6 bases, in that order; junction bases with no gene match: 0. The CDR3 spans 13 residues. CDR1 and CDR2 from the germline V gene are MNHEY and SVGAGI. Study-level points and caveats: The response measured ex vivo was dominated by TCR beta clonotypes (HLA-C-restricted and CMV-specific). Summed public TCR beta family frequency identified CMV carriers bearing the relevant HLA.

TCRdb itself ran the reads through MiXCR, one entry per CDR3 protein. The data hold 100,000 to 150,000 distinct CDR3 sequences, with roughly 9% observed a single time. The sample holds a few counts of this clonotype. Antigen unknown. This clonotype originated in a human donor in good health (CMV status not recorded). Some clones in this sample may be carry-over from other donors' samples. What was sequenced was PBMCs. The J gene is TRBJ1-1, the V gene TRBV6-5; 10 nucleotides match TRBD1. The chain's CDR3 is CASSYGTGAEAFF. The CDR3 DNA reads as TGTGCCAGCAGTTACGGGACAGGGGCTGAAGCTTTCTTT.